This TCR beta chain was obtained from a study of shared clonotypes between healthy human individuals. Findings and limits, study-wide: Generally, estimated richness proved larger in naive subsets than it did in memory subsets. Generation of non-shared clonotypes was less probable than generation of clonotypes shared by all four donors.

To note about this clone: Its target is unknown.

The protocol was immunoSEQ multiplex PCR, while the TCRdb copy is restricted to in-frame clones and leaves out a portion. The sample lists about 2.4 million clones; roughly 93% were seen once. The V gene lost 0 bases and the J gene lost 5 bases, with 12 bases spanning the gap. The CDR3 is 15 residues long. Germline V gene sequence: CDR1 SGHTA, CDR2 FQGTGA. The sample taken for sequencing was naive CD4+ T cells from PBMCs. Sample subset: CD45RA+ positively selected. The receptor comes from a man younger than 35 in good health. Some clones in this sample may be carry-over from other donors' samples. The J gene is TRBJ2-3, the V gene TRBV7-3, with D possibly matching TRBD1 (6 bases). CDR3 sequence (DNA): TGTGCCAGCAGCTTAACCGGGACACCGGGAGATACGCAGTATTTT. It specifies CASSLTGTPGDTQYF.